This T cell receptor (beta chain) was found in a study of CD8+ T cells in alopecia areata. General study points: Affected scalp, especially in alopecia totalis/universalis, had a higher clonality than normal scalp did.

Extraction and reverse transcription of RNA yielded cDNA as the sequencing template. TCRdb keeps only in-frame clones here, not all; method: immunoSEQ multiplex PCR. The sample contains over 250,000 clones, about 60% of which appear only once. Treatment here: oral pan-JAK inhibitor, 5-10 mg twice daily. This clone was observed a few times. Its target is not known. This receptor was taken from a human donor with alopecia areata. This material consisted of CD4+ T cells sorted from blood, taken at roughly week 53, from a patient treated with tofacitinib.

CDR3 in amino acids: CSYTYSNTEAFF. The CDR3 DNA reads TGCAGCTATACCTACTCGAACACTGAAGCTTTCTTT. This chain joins TRBV29-1 and TRBJ1-1; D remains ambiguous. The CDR3 covers 12 residues. Germline V gene sequence: CDR1 SQVTM, CDR2 ANQGSEA. The V and J ends lost 8 bases and 1 base respectively, with 11 bases between them.